A single T cell receptor beta chain is shown here with its context. This record belongs to a study of metastatic and nonmetastatic thyroid tumors. All patients were treatment-naive before thyroid surgery. Via MiXCR, TCRdb re-called the PCR reads. Among nearly 35,000 clones, roughly 15% were seen once, and the ten largest hold 6.5% to 8.5%. Sequencing input: blood. This sequence originates from a female donor with papillary thyroid cancer or a benign thyroid nodule (not recorded which). Some clones in this sample may be carry-over from other donors' samples.

The CDR3 sequence is CASSENTSPLYNEQFF. For the CDR3, the DNA is TGTGCCAGCAGCGAAAACACTAGCCCCTTATACAATGAGCAGTTCTTC. The chain combines TRBV9 with TRBJ2-1; D perhaps matches TRBD2 (6 bases). This CDR3 comprises 16 residues. V was pared by 3 bases and J by 4 bases, with 17 bases between. The germline V gene encodes CDR1 SGDLS and CDR2 YYNGEE.